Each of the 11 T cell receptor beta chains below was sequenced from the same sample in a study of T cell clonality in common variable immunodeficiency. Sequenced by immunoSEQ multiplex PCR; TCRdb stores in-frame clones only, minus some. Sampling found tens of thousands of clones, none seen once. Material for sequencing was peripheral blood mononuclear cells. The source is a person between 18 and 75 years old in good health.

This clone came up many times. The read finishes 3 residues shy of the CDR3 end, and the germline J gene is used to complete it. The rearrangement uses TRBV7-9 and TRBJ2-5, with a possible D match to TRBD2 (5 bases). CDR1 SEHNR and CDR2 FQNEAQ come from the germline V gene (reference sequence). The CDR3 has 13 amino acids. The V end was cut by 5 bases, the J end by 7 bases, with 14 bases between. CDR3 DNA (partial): TGTGCCAGCAGCAACGACTGGAGCGGGACC. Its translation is CASSNDWSGT. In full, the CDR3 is CASSNDWSGTQYF.

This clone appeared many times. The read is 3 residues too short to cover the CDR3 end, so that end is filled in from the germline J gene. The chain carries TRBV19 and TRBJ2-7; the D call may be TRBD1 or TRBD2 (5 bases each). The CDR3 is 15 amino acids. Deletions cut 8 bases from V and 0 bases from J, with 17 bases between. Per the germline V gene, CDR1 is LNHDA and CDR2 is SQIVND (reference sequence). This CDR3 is CASSSLEGLSYEQYF. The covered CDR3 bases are TGTGCCAGTTCATCCCTTGAGGGGCTCTCCTACGAG.

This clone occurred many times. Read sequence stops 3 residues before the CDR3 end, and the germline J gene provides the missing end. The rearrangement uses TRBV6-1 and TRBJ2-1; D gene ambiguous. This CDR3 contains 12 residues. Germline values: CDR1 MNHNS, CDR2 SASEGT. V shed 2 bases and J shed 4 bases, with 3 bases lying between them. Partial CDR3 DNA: TGTGCCAGCAGTGAACGGTACAATGAG. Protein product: CASSERYNE. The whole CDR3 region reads CASSERYNEQFF.

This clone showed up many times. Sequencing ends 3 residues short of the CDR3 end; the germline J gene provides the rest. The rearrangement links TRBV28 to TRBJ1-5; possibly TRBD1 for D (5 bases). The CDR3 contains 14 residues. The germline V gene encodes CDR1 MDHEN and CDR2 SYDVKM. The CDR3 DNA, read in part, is TGTGCCAGCAGAGGACCGAGGGACTCCTTTCCC. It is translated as CASRGPRDSFP. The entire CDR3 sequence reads CASRGPRDSFPQHF.

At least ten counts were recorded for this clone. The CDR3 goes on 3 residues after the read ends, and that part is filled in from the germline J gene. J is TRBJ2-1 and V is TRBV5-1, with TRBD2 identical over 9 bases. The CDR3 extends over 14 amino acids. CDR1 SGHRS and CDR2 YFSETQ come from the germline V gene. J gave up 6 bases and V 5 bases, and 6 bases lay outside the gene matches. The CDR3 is CASRGGSGSNEQFF. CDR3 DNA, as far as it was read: TGCGCCAGCAGGGGTGGTAGCGGGAGCAATGAG.

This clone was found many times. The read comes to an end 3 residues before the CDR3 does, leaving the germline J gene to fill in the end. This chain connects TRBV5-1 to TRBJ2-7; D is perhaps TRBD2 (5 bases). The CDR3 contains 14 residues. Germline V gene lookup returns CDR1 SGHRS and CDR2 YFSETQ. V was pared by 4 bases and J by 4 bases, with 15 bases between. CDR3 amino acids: CASSPGIDYYEQYF. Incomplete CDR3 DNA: TGCGCCAGCAGCCCCGGGATCGACTATTACGAG.

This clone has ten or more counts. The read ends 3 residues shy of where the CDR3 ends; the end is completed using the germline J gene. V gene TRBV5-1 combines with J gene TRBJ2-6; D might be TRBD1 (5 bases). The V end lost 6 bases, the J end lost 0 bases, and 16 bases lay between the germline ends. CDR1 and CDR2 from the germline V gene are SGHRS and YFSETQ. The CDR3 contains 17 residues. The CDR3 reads CASTWLGPNSGANVLTF. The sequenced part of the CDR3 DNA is TGCGCCAGCACCTGGCTGGGGCCCAACTCTGGGGCCAACGTC.

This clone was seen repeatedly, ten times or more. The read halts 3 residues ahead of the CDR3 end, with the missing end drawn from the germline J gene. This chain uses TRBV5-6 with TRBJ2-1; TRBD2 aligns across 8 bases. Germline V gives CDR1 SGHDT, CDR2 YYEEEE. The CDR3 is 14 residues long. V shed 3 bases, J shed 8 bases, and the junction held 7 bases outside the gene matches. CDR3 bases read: TGTGCCAGCAGCTACCGGGAGGGCGGGGATGAG. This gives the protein CASSYREGGDE. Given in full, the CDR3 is CASSYREGGDEQFF.

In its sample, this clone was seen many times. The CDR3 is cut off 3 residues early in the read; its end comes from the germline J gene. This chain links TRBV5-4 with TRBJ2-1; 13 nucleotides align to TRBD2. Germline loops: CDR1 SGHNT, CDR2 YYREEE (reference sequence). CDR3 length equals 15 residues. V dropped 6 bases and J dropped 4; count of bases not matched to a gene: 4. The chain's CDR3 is CASNILAGGYNEQFF. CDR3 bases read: TGTGCCAGCAACATACTAGCGGGAGGGTACAATGAG.

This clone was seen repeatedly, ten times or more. The CDR3 is CASSEAPEGAAANEKLFF. CDR3 DNA (partial): TGTGCCAGCAGTGAAGCGCCGGAGGGGGCGGCAGCTAATGAAAAA. The V call is TRBV2, the J call TRBJ1-4; TRBD1 agrees at 7 bases. The read comes to an end 3 residues before the CDR3 does, leaving the germline J gene to fill in the end. The CDR3 length is 18 residues. Trimming removed 0 bases from V and 3 bases from J; junction bases left unmatched: 10. Germline assignment: CDR1 SNHLY and CDR2 FYNNEI.

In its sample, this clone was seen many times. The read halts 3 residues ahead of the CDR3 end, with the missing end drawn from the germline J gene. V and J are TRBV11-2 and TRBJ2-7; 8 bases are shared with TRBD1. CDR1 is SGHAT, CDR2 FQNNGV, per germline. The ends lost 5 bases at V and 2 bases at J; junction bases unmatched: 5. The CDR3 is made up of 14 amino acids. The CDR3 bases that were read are TGTGCCAGCAGCCCCGGGGACAGGACCTACGAG. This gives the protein CASSPGDRTYE. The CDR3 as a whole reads CASSPGDRTYEQYF.